A single sample gave rise to the 4 T cell receptor beta chains below, sequenced in a study of blood T cell repertoires in COVID-19. Assay: immunoSEQ multiplex PCR; the TCRdb copy retains only in-frame clones and omits some. This sample carries tens of thousands of clones, under 90% of them seen once, and the ten largest clones take approximately 10%. Sequencing was performed on peripheral blood. The source of these receptors is a man aged 65 to 79 with active or convalescent COVID-19.

The chain links TRBV30 to TRBJ1-1, with TRBD1 matching 7 bases. The CDR3 contains 16 residues. Germline V gene data show CDR1 as GTSNPN and CDR2 as SVGIG (reference sequence). V lost 1 base, J lost 4 bases, and 12 bases stayed unmatched. CDR3 region: CAWSAAGRGVSTEAFF. The CDR3 nucleotides read TGTGCCTGGAGTGCCGCCGGCAGGGGGGTTAGCACTGAAGCTTTCTTT.

The CDR3 DNA follows: TGTGCCAGCAGTTTATCCGGGAATCAGCCCCAGCATTTT. This sequence encodes CASSLSGNQPQHF. V and J are TRBV27 and TRBJ1-5; no clear D. With 0 bases removed from V and 4 bases from J, the gap between germline ends came to 4 bases. The CDR3 consists of 13 residues. Germline CDR1 and CDR2: MNHEY and SMNVEV (reference sequence).

The chain employs TRBV18 and TRBJ2-7, with 11 nucleotides matching TRBD2. The V gene's germline CDR1 is KGHSH and CDR2 LQKENI. The CDR3 is made up of 15 amino acids. V dropped 2 bases and J dropped 5; count of bases not matched to a gene: 5. The CDR3 coding sequence is TGTGCCAGCTCACCAACGACTAGCGGGAACCACGAGCAGTACTTC. It yields the protein CASSPTTSGNHEQYF.

DNA of the CDR3: TGTGCCAGCAGTTTATGGAGTGCGGGCAGGGGGGACTATGGCTACACCTTC. It is translated as CASSLWSAGRGDYGYTF. The chain joins TRBV28 to TRBJ1-2; 7 bases line up with TRBD1. Trimming removed 0 bases from V and 3 bases from J; junction bases left unmatched: 10. Per germline, CDR1 MDHEN and CDR2 SYDVKM. The CDR3 has 17 amino acids.